These 29 T cell receptor beta chains originate from one sample sequenced in a study of shared clonotypes between healthy human individuals. Positively selected for CCR7, the CD45RO-negative cells used as naive CD8 cells excluded terminally differentiated effector memory CD45RA+ cells. Repertoires were generated with immunoSEQ multiplex PCR, while TCRdb's copy carries only in-frame clones and drops some. Among 800,000 or so clones, roughly 96% were seen once, and the ten largest hold about 0.21%. Sequenced: naive CD8+ T cells sorted from blood. The receptors here all came from a man aged 25-45 years in good health.

Points on this clone: The identical CDR3 is also encoded by other nucleotide sequences in the sample. The chain is built from TRBV9 and TRBJ1-5; no reliable D call. CDR3 length: 12 residues. The ends were cut back, 4 bases at V and 0 bases at J, with 2 bases in the middle. From germline, CDR1 is SGDLS and CDR2 YYNGEE. In DNA, the CDR3 is TGTGCCAGCAGCAATAGCAATCAGCCCCAGCATTTT. Protein: CASSNSNQPQHF.

In regard to this clone: The sample has other DNA sequences that encode this CDR3 too. This chain uses TRBV6-5 with TRBJ2-2; 7 bases line up with TRBD1. The CDR3 consists of 13 residues. After removal of 4 bases from V and 6 bases from J, the junction contained 2 bases not matched to a gene. The germline V gene encodes CDR1 MNHEY and CDR2 SVGAGI. This chain's CDR3 is CASSWTGSGELFF. Written as DNA, the CDR3 is TGTGCCAGCAGTTGGACAGGATCCGGGGAGCTGTTTTTT.

The chain has TRBV5-1 and TRBJ2-1; 10 bases are a match to TRBD2. Germline trimming cut 1 base from V and 5 bases from J; bases unmatched to any gene: 12. The CDR3 consists of 18 residues. CDR1 and CDR2 from the germline V gene are SGHRS and YFSETQ. CDR3 sequence: CASSLSFPAGGPNNEQFF. The CDR3 nucleotides read TGCGCCAGCAGCTTGTCTTTTCCAGCGGGAGGGCCAAACAATGAGCAGTTCTTC.

The chain recombines TRBV7-2 with TRBJ2-1; 14 nucleotides match TRBD2. This CDR3 region has 15 residues. The V gene end was trimmed by 6 bases and the J gene end by 8 bases; junction bases not matched to a gene: 6. Germline lookup yields CDR1 SGHTA and CDR2 FQGNSA. CDR3 sequence (DNA): TGTGCCAGCAGGGACGGGACTAGCGGGAGCTATGAGCAGTTCTTC. It codes for CASRDGTSGSYEQFF.

CDR3 region: CASSRTALTDTQYF. The CDR3 region has the DNA TGTGCCAGCAGTAGGACGGCCCTCACAGATACGCAGTATTTT. The chain employs TRBV6-1 and TRBJ2-3; unclear D gene. Between the trimmed V and J ends, which lost 5 bases and 2 bases, there was a span of 11 bases. CDR1 is MNHNS, CDR2 SASEGT, per germline. The CDR3 runs to 14 residues.

The chain links TRBV7-6 to TRBJ2-7; 8 bases line up with TRBD2. This CDR3 contains 16 residues. Germline CDR1 is SGHVS and CDR2 is FNYEAQ. After removal of 1 base from V and 9 bases from J, the junction contained 14 bases not matched to a gene. Here the CDR3 DNA reads TGTGCCAGCAGCTTAGAAACCGTGCGGGGGGATAGTGGGCAGTACTTC. Its protein product is CASSLETVRGDSGQYF. The entire variable domain, with the rest obtained from reference TRBV7-6 and TRBJ2-7, is as follows: GAGVSQSPRYKVTKRGQDVALRCDPISGHVSLYWYRQALGQGPEFLTYFNYEAQQDKSGLPNDRFSAERPEGSISTLTIQRTEQRDSAMYRCASSLETVRGDSGQYFGPGTRLTVT.

J is TRBJ1-1 and V is TRBV30; D unclear. V lost 0 bases and J lost 0, with 8 bases in between. The CDR3 runs 14 residues. Germline CDR1 GTSNPN, CDR2 SVGIG (reference sequence). For the CDR3, the DNA is TGTGCCTGGAGTGTCGACACTCTGAACACTGAAGCTTTCTTT. Amino acids: CAWSVDTLNTEAFF.

This clone was detected once. The V call is TRBV7-8, the J call TRBJ2-7; D not resolved. The CDR3 has 12 residues. Germline loops: CDR1 SGHVS, CDR2 FQNEAQ. V shed 3 bases and J shed 5 bases, with 8 bases lying between them. CDR3 region: CASSLGNNEQYF. CDR3 sequence (DNA): TGTGCCAGCAGCTTGGGGAACAACGAGCAGTACTTC. Drawing the rest from reference TRBV7-8 and TRBJ2-7, the complete variable domain is GAGVSQSPRYKVAKRGQDVALRCDPISGHVSLFWYQQALGQGPEFLTYFQNEAQLDKSGLPSDRFFAERPEGSVSTLKIQRTQQEDSAVYLCASSLGNNEQYFGPGTRLTVT.

This chain connects TRBV6-5 to TRBJ1-1; D gene ambiguous. The V gene's germline CDR1 is MNHEY and CDR2 SVGAGI. Trimming stripped 5 bases from V and 3 bases from J, with 16 bases between. The CDR3 length is 15 residues. The CDR3 DNA follows: TGTGCCAGCAGTCCAACCAGGCCCGCCCACACTGAAGCTTTCTTT. This sequence encodes CASSPTRPAHTEAFF.

V usage is TRBV5-1 and J usage is TRBJ2-6, with 7 bases that match TRBD1. With V trimmed by 2 bases and J by 0 bases, 8 bases remained unmatched. CDR1 and CDR2 (germline): SGHRS, YFSETQ. The CDR3 consists of 18 residues. CDR3 sequence reads: CASSLRDSVYSGANVLTF. In nucleotides, the CDR3 is TGCGCCAGCAGCTTAAGGGACAGCGTTTACTCTGGGGCCAACGTCCTGACTTTC.

CDR3 sequence reads: CASSLGSGMRTDTQYF. CDR3 sequence (DNA): TGCGCCAGCAGCTTGGGGAGCGGGATGCGCACAGATACGCAGTATTTT. The chain carries TRBV5-1 and TRBJ2-3; TRBD2 agrees at 7 bases. The trim removed 0 bases at V and 1 base at J, leaving 5 bases unmatched. This CDR3 comprises 16 residues. The germline gives CDR1 SGHRS, CDR2 YFSETQ.

V and J are TRBV14 and TRBJ2-7; the match to TRBD1 covers 7 bases. The CDR3 loop spans 14 amino acids. From germline, CDR1 is SGHDN and CDR2 FVKESK. The ends lost 0 bases at V and 3 bases at J; junction bases unmatched: 2. The CDR3 region has the DNA TGTGCCAGCAGCCAAGATCGGGACAGCTACGAGCAGTACTTC. It is translated as CASSQDRDSYEQYF.

The V and J genes are TRBV7-2 and TRBJ2-7; tentatively, D is TRBD2 (6 bases). This CDR3 spans 16 amino acids. Germline CDR1 is SGHTA and CDR2 is FQGNSA. V was cut by 4 bases and J by 3 bases, with 19 bases left in between. The CDR3 DNA follows: TGTGCCAGCAGCTCCATGGCGGCGGGGCCAATCTACGAGCAGTACTTC. Translating gives CASSSMAAGPIYEQYF.

This chain links TRBV7-9 with TRBJ2-1, with 9 bases fitting TRBD1. The ends lost 6 bases at V and 3 bases at J; junction bases unmatched: 6. Per germline, CDR1 SEHNR and CDR2 FQNEAQ (reference sequence). The CDR3 runs to 15 residues. The CDR3 bases are TGTGCCAGCAGTTCCCGGGACAGGGACTACAATGAGCAGTTCTTC. Translated, it gives CASSSRDRDYNEQFF.

The chain joins TRBV11-2 to TRBJ2-4, with TRBD2 identical over 10 bases. Trimming cost V 0 bases and J 5 bases; bases outside gene matches: 7. Germline CDR1 and CDR2: SGHAT and FQNNGV. CDR3 size: 17 residues. CDR3 amino acids: CASSLDMGLAGENIQYF. The CDR3 nucleotides read TGTGCCAGCAGCTTAGATATGGGGCTAGCGGGAGAAAACATTCAGTACTTC.

The table lists this clone with a count of one. The V gene is TRBV29-1, the J gene TRBJ2-6, with D perhaps TRBD1 (5 bases). Germline V gene lookup returns CDR1 SQVTM and CDR2 ANQGSEA. The CDR3 length is 17 residues. Trimming shortened V by 7 bases and J by 0 bases, and 19 bases separated the two germline ends. The CDR3 sequence is CSAIHTGQPSGANVLTF. DNA of the CDR3: TGCAGCGCCATACATACTGGACAACCCTCTGGGGCCAACGTCCTGACTTTC.

The chain links TRBV4-1 to TRBJ2-3, with D possibly TRBD2 on 6 matching bases. The CDR3 has 15 residues. The germline V and J ends were trimmed by 1 base and 5 bases, with 13 bases remaining between them. The germline gives CDR1 MGHRA, CDR2 YSYEKL. In DNA, the CDR3 is TGCGCCAGCAGCCAAGGGTCCGGGAGAGGAGATACGCAGTATTTT. Encoded protein: CASSQGSGRGDTQYF.

V gene TRBV2 combines with J gene TRBJ2-3; the D gene is possibly TRBD2 (6 bases). Germline values: CDR1 SNHLY, CDR2 FYNNEI. V was trimmed by 10 bases and J by 3 bases, leaving 11 bases between them. CDR3 length: 12 residues. CDR3 region: CATGERTDTQYF. The CDR3 DNA sequence: TGTGCCACGGGAGAAAGGACAGATACGCAGTATTTT.

The chain has TRBV6-5 and TRBJ2-3; no reliable D call. V lost 6 bases to trimming and J lost 2 bases, with 3 bases between them. The length of the CDR3 is 11 residues. CDR1 is MNHEY, CDR2 SVGAGI, per germline. The CDR3 sequence: CASRVTDTQYF. The CDR3 nucleotides are TGTGCCAGCAGGGTCACAGATACGCAGTATTTT.

The rearrangement links TRBV4-1 to TRBJ2-7; 7 bases are shared with TRBD1. Germline V gene sequence: CDR1 MGHRA, CDR2 YSYEKL. The junction had 8 bases not matched to a gene; V was cut back by 5 bases and J by 1 base. The CDR3 spans 15 residues. The CDR3 here is CASSIRDRGSYEQYF. The CDR3 coding sequence is TGCGCCAGCAGCATCCGGGACAGAGGATCCTACGAGCAGTACTTC.

This chain connects TRBV5-1 to TRBJ2-3; D is uncertain. Germline-derived CDR1 and CDR2 are SGHRS and YFSETQ. CDR3 length: 12 amino acids. Between the trimmed V and J ends, which lost 5 bases and 4 bases, there was a span of 8 bases. The CDR3 is CASSFHPDTQYF. CDR3 coding DNA: TGCGCCAGCAGTTTCCATCCAGATACGCAGTATTTT.

The gene calls are TRBV7-9 and TRBJ2-7, with D tentatively TRBD1 or TRBD2 (5 bases each). This CDR3 has 13 amino acids. V was trimmed by 5 bases and J by 2 bases, leaving 10 bases between them. Germline CDR1 reads SEHNR; CDR2 reads FQNEAQ (reference sequence). CDR3 residues: CASSVGPAYEQYF. The CDR3 coding sequence is TGTGCCAGCAGCGTGGGACCGGCCTACGAGCAGTACTTC.

V and J are TRBV5-1 and TRBJ2-6, with no clear D. Germline CDR1 SGHRS, CDR2 YFSETQ. V was clipped by 0 bases and J by 1 base, with 14 bases between them. CDR3 length equals 18 residues. CDR3 protein: CASSLAQSSNSGANVLTF. CDR3 sequence (DNA): TGCGCCAGCAGCTTGGCCCAAAGTTCTAATTCTGGGGCCAACGTCCTGACTTTC.

The V call is TRBV29-1, the J call TRBJ2-5, with 10 bases that match TRBD1. Trimming at V came to 1 base and at J to 5 bases, leaving 4 bases not matched to a gene. The CDR3 runs 14 residues. Germline CDR1 SQVTM, CDR2 ANQGSEA. The CDR3 loop is CSVEGTGGEETQYF. In DNA form, the CDR3 reads TGCAGCGTTGAAGGGACAGGGGGAGAGGAGACCCAGTACTTC.

This clone was found once. The chain carries TRBV7-9 and TRBJ2-1; 8 bases agree with TRBD2. Germline lookup yields CDR1 SEHNR and CDR2 FQNEAQ (reference sequence). Unmatched junction bases numbered 6, after V lost 4 bases and J lost 10 bases. The CDR3 spans 13 residues. CDR3 DNA: TGTGCCAGCAGCTCCCCGGGGGGGTTGGAGCAGTTCTTC. Encoded protein: CASSSPGGLEQFF.

V is TRBV4-3 and J is TRBJ2-7, with D hard to call. The CDR3 extends over 14 amino acids. V lost 4 bases to trimming and J lost 0 bases, with 10 bases between them. Germline assignment: CDR1 LGHNA and CDR2 YSLEER. The CDR3: CASSLSRVSYEQYF. CDR3 sequence (DNA): TGCGCCAGCAGCCTCTCGAGAGTCTCCTACGAGCAGTACTTC.

The chain combines TRBV12-5 with TRBJ2-1, with 8 bases fitting TRBD2. The CDR3 extends over 15 amino acids. V shed 5 bases, J shed 4 bases, and the junction held 7 bases outside the gene matches. Germline values: CDR1 LGHNT, CDR2 FRNRAP. CDR3 sequence (DNA): TGTGCTAGTGGTGTCAGTAGCGGGATGTACAATGAGCAGTTCTTC. It is translated as CASGVSSGMYNEQFF.

This chain uses TRBV10-3 with TRBJ2-1, with 8 bases aligning to TRBD2. Germline CDR1 and CDR2: ENHRY and SYGVKD. Germline trimming cut 5 bases from V and 4 bases from J; bases unmatched to any gene: 16. This CDR3 comprises 18 residues. The CDR3 coding sequence is TGTGCCATCAGTAGCCTTACTCCGGGACTAGTCTTTTACAATGAGCAGTTCTTC. This gives the protein CAISSLTPGLVFYNEQFF.

The genes are TRBV7-6 and TRBJ2-2; a weak D match, TRBD1 (6 bases). The CDR3 extends over 15 amino acids. Trimming took 8 bases from V and 4 from J, leaving 17 bases between them. The germline gives CDR1 SGHVS, CDR2 FNYEAQ. CDR3 nucleotide sequence: TGTGCCAGCGCCCGATCCGGGACACCCACCGGGGAGCTGTTTTTT. Its protein product is CASARSGTPTGELFF.